Presented here are 6 T cell receptor beta chains from one specimen sequenced in a study of technical replicates of blood from several donors. Only in-frame clones appear in the TCRdb table, and some are missing; sequencing was by immunoSEQ multiplex PCR. The sample consists of tens of thousands of clones, over 90% of them appearing once. The sample taken for sequencing was PBMCs. The receptor set was obtained from a human donor in good health. Some clones in this sample may be carry-over from other donors' samples.

This chain uses TRBV28 with TRBJ1-2; D gene ambiguous. The V gene lost 2 bases and the J gene lost 8 bases, with 12 bases spanning the gap. CDR1 and CDR2 from the germline V gene are MDHEN and SYDVKM. CDR3 length: 13 residues. CDR3 in DNA: TGTGCCAGCAGTTTAAATACCGGGAACGGCTACACCTTC. This gives the protein CASSLNTGNGYTF.

The gene calls are TRBV5-1 and TRBJ2-3, with TRBD1 identical over 10 bases. The CDR3 runs to 16 residues. Germline CDR1 SGHRS, CDR2 YFSETQ. The V and J ends lost 6 bases and 4 bases, in that order; junction bases with no gene match: 11. The CDR3 region has the DNA TGCGCCAGCAATCGGGACAGGGGATTTGCCCCAGATACGCAGTATTTT. It translates to CASNRDRGFAPDTQYF. Based on the CDR3 plus reference TRBV5-1 and TRBJ2-3, the full variable domain is KAGVTQTPRYLIKTRGQQVTLSCSPISGHRSVSWYQQTPGQGLQFLFEYFSETQRNKGNFPGRFSGRQFSNSRSEMNVSTLELGDSALYLCASNRDRGFAPDTQYFGPGTRLTVL.

The genes are TRBV5-4 and TRBJ2-7, with 9 bases identical to TRBD1. The CDR3 is 14 residues long. Germline-derived CDR1 and CDR2 are SGHNT and YYREEE (reference sequence). V lost 7 bases to trimming and J lost 1 base; unmatched junction nucleotides: 6. This chain's CDR3 is CASARDRESYEQYF. CDR3 DNA sequence: TGTGCCAGCGCCCGGGACAGGGAATCCTACGAGCAGTACTTC.

The chain joins TRBV4-1 to TRBJ2-6; TRBD1 might be the D (5 bases). The CDR3 has 17 amino acids. Germline loops: CDR1 MGHRA, CDR2 YSYEKL. Between the trimmed V and J ends, which lost 1 base and 0 bases, there was a span of 10 bases. CDR3 protein: CASSQGIGVSGANVLTF. The DNA for the CDR3 is TGCGCCAGCAGCCAAGGTATAGGGGTCTCTGGGGCCAACGTCCTGACTTTC.

The gene calls are TRBV15 and TRBJ2-5, with a tentative D call TRBD2 (5 bases). Between the trimmed V and J ends, which lost 2 bases and 9 bases, there was a span of 16 bases. The CDR3 runs 14 residues. CDR1 and CDR2 (germline): LNHNV, YYDKDF (reference sequence). The CDR3 region is CATSRFSPGMAQYF. CDR3 coding DNA: TGTGCCACCAGCAGATTTTCCCCGGGAATGGCCCAGTACTTC.

This chain connects TRBV11-2 to TRBJ1-6; TRBD1 matches 8 bases. Germline V CDR1 and CDR2: SGHAT, FQNNGV. CDR3 length equals 14 residues. V lost 6 bases, J lost 7 bases, and 5 bases stayed unmatched. DNA of the CDR3: TGTGCCAGCAGTCAGGGGGCAGTGAATTCACCCCTCCACTTT. It codes for CASSQGAVNSPLHF.